The 10 T cell receptor beta chains below were found in one sample sequenced in a study of T-cell reconstitution after alpha-beta-depleted transplantation in children. Unique molecular identifiers were built into the TCRbeta library. TCRdb independently ran MiXCR on the PCR reads; one entry per CDR3 protein. The sample has tens of thousands of distinct CDR3 sequences, 15% to 20% seen once; the top ten hold 51%. This specimen consisted of PBMCs, mostly from graft donor cells, obtained 360 days after TCRalphabeta/CD19-depleted stem cell transplant. The receptor set was obtained from a male patient between 2 and 10 years old who had a stem cell transplant for acute lymphoblastic leukemia, so the T cells may come from the graft donor.

The CDR3 is CASSVSDTAYNEQFF. The CDR3 DNA is TGTGCCAGCAGCGTGTCCGATACGGCCTACAATGAGCAGTTCTTC. The chain recombines TRBV9 with TRBJ2-1; D not resolved. V gave up 2 bases and J gave up 2 bases, with 11 bases separating them. This CDR3 is 15 amino acids long. In germline, CDR1 is SGDLS, CDR2 YYNGEE.

This clonotype was observed a handful of times. CDR3 bases: TGTGCCAGCAGCTTAGGCGGGAGTGGTTCCTACGAGCAGTACTTC. This translates into CASSLGGSGSYEQYF. The V gene is TRBV7-6, the J gene TRBJ2-7; TRBD2 matches at 7 bases. The V gene end was trimmed by 1 base and the J gene end by 1 base; junction bases not matched to a gene: 4. The CDR3 contains 15 residues. Germline CDR1 and CDR2: SGHVS and FNYEAQ.

This chain joins TRBV7-9 and TRBJ2-2; D is possibly TRBD2 (6 bases). CDR1 SEHNR and CDR2 FQNEAQ come from the germline V gene (reference sequence). This CDR3 is built from 16 residues. V was trimmed by 1 base and J by 2 bases, leaving 11 bases between them. CDR3 region: CASSLGQRVNTGELFF. In DNA, the CDR3 is TGTGCCAGCAGCTTAGGTCAGCGGGTCAACACCGGGGAGCTGTTTTTT.

This clonotype was recorded a few times. The V call is TRBV4-1, the J call TRBJ2-7, with D possibly TRBD2 on 7 matching bases. CDR1 and CDR2 (germline): MGHRA, YSYEKL. This CDR3 has 15 amino acids. Between the trimmed V and J ends, which lost 1 base and 1 base, there was a span of 11 bases. CDR3 DNA sequence: TGCGCCAGCAGCCAAGTGCGGGGGCCTTCCTACGAGCAGTACTTC. This gives the protein CASSQVRGPSYEQYF.

This clonotype was counted at least ten times. The CDR3 loop is CASSLPGLAGENEQFF. The CDR3 DNA sequence: TGTGCCAGCAGCCTACCGGGACTAGCGGGAGAGAATGAGCAGTTCTTC. The rearrangement links TRBV12-3 or TRBV12-4 to TRBJ2-1, with 14 bases fitting TRBD2. The CDR3 runs to 16 residues. With V trimmed by 6 bases and J by 7 bases, 8 bases remained unmatched.

The V and J genes are TRBV12-3 or TRBV12-4 and TRBJ2-2; 9 nucleotides line up with TRBD2. The J segment lost 1 base and the V segment lost 5 bases, leaving 5 bases of the junction unmatched. This CDR3 comprises 16 residues. CDR3 sequence reads: CASSRRLAENTGELFF. The CDR3 DNA reads TGTGCCAGCAGTCGGCGACTAGCGGAGAACACCGGGGAGCTGTTTTTT.

The V gene is TRBV10-3, the J gene TRBJ2-7; 9 positions match TRBD2. V trimming: 10 bases; J trimming: 5 bases; junction bases outside the gene matches: 12. Germline V CDR1 and CDR2: ENHRY, SYGVKD. The CDR3 length is 14 residues. The CDR3 spells CATEAGGPADEQYF. In DNA form, the CDR3 reads TGTGCCACCGAAGCGGGAGGCCCGGCTGACGAGCAGTACTTC.

CDR3 in DNA: TGCGCCAGCAGCTTCACGACAGGGATGGATGGCTACACCTTC. It translates to CASSFTTGMDGYTF. The chain couples TRBV5-1 to TRBJ1-2; 7 bases are shared with TRBD1. Germline CDR1 SGHRS, CDR2 YFSETQ. V shed 2 bases, J shed 6 bases, and the junction held 7 bases outside the gene matches. This CDR3 has 14 amino acids.

In this sample, this clonotype turned up a few times. This sequence joins TRBV7-9 and TRBJ2-5, with 7 bases fitting TRBD1. Germline lookup yields CDR1 SEHNR and CDR2 FQNEAQ (reference sequence). CDR3 length equals 15 residues. Losses at the gene ends were 5 bases for V and 3 bases for J; bases not matched to a gene: 9. The CDR3 DNA follows: TGTGCCAGCAGCCCAGGACAGGTGTGGGAAGAGACCCAGTACTTC. Amino acid sequence: CASSPGQVWEETQYF.

This clonotype has a count of ten or more. The V gene is TRBV20-1, the J gene TRBJ1-1; TRBD1 is a possible D gene (5 bases). The V end was cut by 6 bases, the J end by 4 bases, with 15 bases between. CDR1 is DFQATT, CDR2 SNEGSKA, per germline (reference sequence). The CDR3 extends over 13 amino acids. This CDR3 is CSAWGVGPTEAFF. The CDR3 DNA reads as TGCAGTGCCTGGGGGGTAGGGCCCACTGAAGCTTTCTTT.